This T cell receptor beta chain was identified during a study of T-cell memory formation after mild COVID-19. The CDR3 runs to 17 residues. Germline assignment: CDR1 SGHRS and CDR2 YFSETQ. V lost 3 bases, J lost 0 bases, and 9 bases stayed unmatched. TCRdb fed the 5' RACE reads into MiXCR, producing one record per CDR3 protein. Counted here are under 60,000 distinct CDR3 sequences, approximately 9% occurring once; the ten biggest clones make up approximately 12%. This clonotype showed up many times. The origin of this receptor is an adult woman who had mild COVID-19 (a few samples of this study predate the infection). Cell type and time point are not known. The sample consisted of PBMCs or a T cell subset sorted from them (not recorded which). This sequence joins TRBV5-1 and TRBJ2-1; 7 bases fit TRBD2. CDR3 DNA: TGCGCCAGCAGCTCTTCAGCGGGGCAAGCCTCCTACAATGAGCAGTTCTTC. The encoded protein is CASSSSAGQASYNEQFF.